This TCR beta chain was captured by sequencing in a study of CD8+CD57+ T cells in acquired aplastic anemia. Overall study context: Isolated CD4+ and CD8+ cells, once sorted, yielded DNA averaging about 3 ug.

Germline CDR1 MGHRA, CDR2 YSYEKL. The CDR3 is 16 residues long. The V and J ends lost 1 base and 6 bases, in that order; junction bases with no gene match: 11. Comments on this clonotype: Its antigen is as yet unknown.

It was patients with CD8+CD57+ cell expansion by flow cytometry who were chosen for sequencing. Severe acquired aplastic anemia was diagnosed in all patients. TCR beta VDJ and CDR3 profiling used genomic DNA as template. TCRdb reanalysed the reads using MiXCR and keeps one entry per CDR3 protein. Of roughly 280,000 distinct CDR3 sequences listed, 45% to 65% are singletons. Whole-study results and caveats: The study identified 25 to 30 CD8+ CDR3 sequences shared by patients and controls.

The clonotype originates from a human donor with aplastic anemia. The V gene is TRBV4-1, the J gene TRBJ2-7; TRBD2 matches at 8 bases. Material: sorted CD4+, CD8+, or CD8+CD57+ T cells (not recorded which) from PBMCs. The CDR3 here is CASSQAVGLDVREQYF. Written as DNA, the CDR3 is TGCGCCAGCAGCCAAGCTGTGGGACTAGACGTGCGCGAGCAGTACTTC.